One sample yielded the 17 T cell receptor beta chains listed below, sequenced in a study of cytomegalovirus exposure and HLA in healthy donors. Vbeta (60) and Jbeta (13) primers were used in the PCR. Produced via immunoSEQ multiplex PCR; TCRdb's table is partial and in-frame only. Of more than 90,000 clones in the sample, 70% to 80% were seen once. Sequencing was carried out using PBMCs. The receptor source for this set is a man aged 50 or older in good health and CMV-seropositive.

This clone has just one count. The chain couples TRBV6-4 to TRBJ1-1; D is undetermined. This CDR3 region has 13 residues. V gave up 6 bases and J gave up 1 base, with 9 bases separating them. Per the germline V gene, CDR1 is MRHNA and CDR2 is SNTAGT. The CDR3 loop is CASRGTANTEAFF. CDR3 DNA sequence: TGTGCCAGCAGAGGAACAGCGAACACTGAAGCTTTCTTT.

This chain connects TRBV1 to TRBJ2-1; no check of the table's D call, TRBD2, against the DNA was made. TRBV1 is a known pseudogene. CDR3 length equals 15 residues. The CDR3 bases are TGCACCAGCAGCCTCCTAGCGGGAGGGCCGAATGAGCAGTTCTTC. Its translation is CTSSLLAGGPNEQFF.

Of note for this clone: The junction departs from the called germline gene at one end, perhaps through a read error. The chain joins TRBV29-1 to TRBJ2-7; D is undetermined. The germline V gene has CDR1 SQVTM and CDR2 ANQGSEA. The CDR3 is made up of 11 amino acids. The CDR3 DNA sequence: TGCAGCGTTGCGCGCTCCTTCGAGCAGTACTTC. This sequence encodes CSVARSFEQYF.

In DNA form, the CDR3 reads TGTGCCAGCAGCTTGGTCCAGGGGCCTAGCACAGATACGCAGTATTTT. Amino acid sequence: CASSLVQGPSTDTQYF. The chain couples TRBV5-6 to TRBJ2-3; perhaps TRBD1 as D (6 bases). The germline gives CDR1 SGHDT, CDR2 YYEEEE. CDR3 length equals 16 residues. Trimming left V 0 bases short and J 0 bases short, with 11 bases between.

In this sample, this clone turned up a few times. The chain is built from TRBV4-3 and TRBJ2-7; D is perhaps TRBD2 (6 bases). This CDR3 spans 14 amino acids. Germline lookup yields CDR1 LGHNA and CDR2 YSLEER. Trimming removed 5 bases at V and 6 bases at J, with 17 bases between. CDR3 sequence (DNA): TGCGCCAGCAGCTATAACCGGGACTCCCGCGAGCAGTACTTC. It yields the protein CASSYNRDSREQYF.

The V call is TRBV27, the J call TRBJ2-7, with D tentatively TRBD1 (6 bases). Trimming stripped 10 bases from V and 0 bases from J, with 13 bases between. This CDR3 region has 13 residues. CDR1 is MNHEY, CDR2 SMNVEV, per germline (reference sequence). CDR3 nucleotide sequence: TGTGCCACCCGAACAGGGAGCTCCTACGAGCAGTACTTC. This gives the protein CATRTGSSYEQYF.

There are many counts of this clone. This chain uses TRBV6-6 with TRBJ2-3; 8 positions agree with TRBD2. V lost 6 bases to trimming and J lost 6 bases; unmatched junction nucleotides: 8. The CDR3 contains 14 residues. Looked up from germline, CDR1 is MNHNY and CDR2 is SVGAGI (reference sequence). The CDR3 DNA reads TGTGCCAGCAGCTTTAGGACTAGCAGGGATACGCAGTATTTT. This encodes CASSFRTSRDTQYF.

The chain has TRBV10-2 and TRBJ2-3; TRBD2 aligns across 7 bases. The germline CDR1 and CDR2 sequences are WSHSY and SAAADI. The CDR3 is made up of 15 amino acids. J gave up 5 bases and V 2 bases, and 7 bases lay outside the gene matches. CDR3: CASSEIVIAGDTQYF. CDR3 sequence (DNA): TGCGCCAGCAGTGAGATTGTGATAGCGGGAGATACGCAGTATTTT.

This chain connects TRBV6-1 to TRBJ2-5, with D possibly being TRBD1 (5 bases). The end of the DNA aligns better with TRBJ2-7, so the J call may be wrong. Germline V CDR1 and CDR2: MNHNS, SASEGT. CDR3 length: 15 amino acids. CDR3 protein: CASILYSAGNYEQYF. CDR3 bases: TGTGCCAGCATTCTCTACTCCGCAGGGAATTACGAGCAGTACTTC.

This clone turned up a few times. The J gene is TRBJ2-1, the V gene TRBV18; the D gene is possibly TRBD1 (6 bases). CDR3 length: 15 amino acids. V gave up 5 bases and J gave up 0 bases, with 11 bases separating them. The germline V gene encodes CDR1 KGHSH and CDR2 LQKENI. CDR3 region: CASSVRGNSYNEQFF. The CDR3 DNA reads TGTGCCAGCTCAGTCAGGGGAAACTCCTACAATGAGCAGTTCTTC.

V and J are TRBV12-5 and TRBJ1-5; D unresolved. In germline, CDR1 is LGHNT, CDR2 FRNRAP. Trimming took 4 bases from V and 4 from J, leaving 5 bases between them. The CDR3 is 12 residues long. The CDR3 sequence is CASGSPNQPQHF. In DNA, the CDR3 is TGTGCTAGTGGTTCCCCTAATCAGCCCCAGCATTTT. The full variable domain, with the rest looked up from reference TRBV12-5 and TRBJ1-5, is DARVTQTPRHKVTEMGQEVTMRCQPILGHNTVFWYRQTMMQGLELLAYFRNRAPLDDSGMPKDRFSAEMPDATLATLKIQPSEPRDSAVYFCASGSPNQPQHFGDGTRLSIL.

The chain recombines TRBV5-1 with TRBJ1-1, with D perhaps matching TRBD1 (6 bases). Per germline, CDR1 SGHRS and CDR2 YFSETQ. The CDR3 contains 13 residues. V lost 6 bases and J lost 3, with 12 bases in between. The CDR3, as DNA: TGCGCCAGCACCCTACAGGGCGACACTGAAGCTTTCTTT. It codes for CASTLQGDTEAFF.

The V and J genes are TRBV2 and TRBJ2-5, with TRBD2 identical over 9 bases. The germline gives CDR1 SNHLY, CDR2 FYNNEI. This CDR3 region has 12 residues. V was pared by 6 bases and J by 5 bases, with 1 base of the junction left unmatched. The CDR3 DNA follows: TGTGCCAGCAGCAGCGGGAGGGAGACCCAGTACTTC. It yields the protein CASSSGRETQYF.

The gene calls are TRBV27 and TRBJ2-2, with 9 bases fitting TRBD1. The CDR3 has 16 residues. Germline lookup yields CDR1 MNHEY and CDR2 SMNVEV (reference sequence). With 0 bases clipped from V and 2 bases from J, the junction kept 1 base outside the gene matches. The CDR3 nucleotides read TGTGCCAGCAGTTTATCGGGACAGGGTAACACCGGGGAGCTGTTTTTT. This translates into CASSLSGQGNTGELFF.

The chain uses TRBV28 and TRBJ1-3, with TRBD1 as a possible D gene (6 bases). The CDR3 is 14 residues long. Germline assignment: CDR1 MDHEN and CDR2 SYDVKM. Trimming removed 5 bases at V and 3 bases at J, with 11 bases between. CDR3 bases: TGTGCCAGCAGTCCCTTAGGGGGTGGAAACACCATATATTTT. Residues: CASSPLGGGNTIYF.

This chain joins TRBV9 and TRBJ1-1, with D perhaps matching TRBD1 (5 bases). Trimming stripped 3 bases from V and 5 bases from J, with 17 bases between. CDR1 SGDLS and CDR2 YYNGEE come from the germline V gene. This CDR3 is built from 15 residues. The CDR3 coding sequence is TGTGCCAGCAGCGCCGGGACTAACCTGGGGACTGAAGCTTTCTTT. Protein: CASSAGTNLGTEAFF.

The chain couples TRBV29-1 to TRBJ1-2; D possibly corresponds to TRBD1 (5 bases). The V and J ends lost 1 base and 3 bases respectively, with 12 bases between them. Germline V lookup: CDR1 SQVTM, CDR2 ANQGSEA. This CDR3 spans 14 amino acids. The DNA for the CDR3 is TGCAGCGTTGAAGGCGGGGGATTTGACTATGGCTACACCTTC. This codes for CSVEGGGFDYGYTF.